The 4 T cell receptor beta chains reported below all come from one sample, sequenced in a study of cytomegalovirus exposure and HLA in healthy donors. This table comes from immunoSEQ multiplex PCR, and its TCRdb copy is limited to in-frame clones, with some not included. Here the sample spans some 130,000 clones, 85% to 90% being singletons. The sequencing input was PBMCs. The receptors were gathered from a man aged 25 to 40 in good health and CMV-seronegative.

This chain's CDR3 is CASSGLGVAVTEAFF. In nucleotides, the CDR3 is TGTGCCAGCAGCGGGCTTGGGGTAGCGGTCACTGAAGCTTTCTTT. The gene calls are TRBV5-6 and TRBJ1-1; no clear D. The CDR3 is 15 amino acids. The germline V gene encodes CDR1 SGHDT and CDR2 YYEEEE. V was shortened by 4 bases and J by 4 bases, with 17 bases between the two germline ends. The complete variable domain, with remaining parts taken from reference TRBV5-6 and TRBJ1-1, reads DAGVTQSPTHLIKTRGQQVTLRCSPKSGHDTVSWYQQALGQGPQFIFQYYEEEERQRGNFPDRFSGHQFPNYSSELNVNALLLGDSALYLCASSGLGVAVTEAFFGQGTRLTVV.

The V call is TRBV6-1, the J call TRBJ2-3, with 8 bases aligning to TRBD1. Germline assignment: CDR1 MNHNS and CDR2 SASEGT. J gave up 2 bases and V 7 bases, and 5 bases lay outside the gene matches. The CDR3 length is 14 residues. The CDR3 protein is CASKGTGHTDTQYF. For the CDR3, the DNA is TGTGCCAGCAAAGGGACAGGACACACAGATACGCAGTATTTT.

This rearrangement joins TRBV27 to TRBJ2-7, with a tentative D call TRBD1 (6 bases). Looked up from germline, CDR1 is MNHEY and CDR2 is SMNVEV (reference sequence). Trimming cost V 4 bases and J 0 bases, with 10 bases left between them. The CDR3 sequence is 14 residues long. The CDR3 spells CASSSGGYSYEQYF. The CDR3 DNA reads TGTGCCAGCAGTTCTGGGGGCTACTCCTACGAGCAGTACTTC.

This chain joins TRBV5-4 and TRBJ2-5, with 8 bases identical to TRBD2. J was trimmed by 5 bases and V by 3 bases; bases with no gene match: 12. Germline CDR1 is SGHNT and CDR2 is YYREEE (reference sequence). The length of the CDR3 is 16 residues. The CDR3 loop is CASSYGGARSSETQYF. CDR3 coding DNA: TGTGCCAGCAGCTACGGGGGGGCCCGCTCATCCGAGACCCAGTACTTC.